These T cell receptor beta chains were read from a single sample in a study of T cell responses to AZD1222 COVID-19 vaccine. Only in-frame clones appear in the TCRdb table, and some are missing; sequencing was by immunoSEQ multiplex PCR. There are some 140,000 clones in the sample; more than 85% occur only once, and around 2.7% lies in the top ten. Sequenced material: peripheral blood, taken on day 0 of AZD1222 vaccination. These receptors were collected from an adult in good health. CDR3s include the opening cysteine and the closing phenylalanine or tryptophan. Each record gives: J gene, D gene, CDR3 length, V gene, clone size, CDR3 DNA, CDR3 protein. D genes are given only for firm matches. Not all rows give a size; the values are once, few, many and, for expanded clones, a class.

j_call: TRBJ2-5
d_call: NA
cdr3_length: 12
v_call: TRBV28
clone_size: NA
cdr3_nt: TGTGCCAGCGGGCCTAGGAGGGCGACCCAGTACTTC
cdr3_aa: CASGPRRATQYF

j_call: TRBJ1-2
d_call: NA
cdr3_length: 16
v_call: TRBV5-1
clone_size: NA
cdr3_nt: TGCGCCAGCAGCTGGCTAGGGGTGTCAAGCGCCTATGGCTACACCTTC
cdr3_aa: CASSWLGVSSAYGYTF

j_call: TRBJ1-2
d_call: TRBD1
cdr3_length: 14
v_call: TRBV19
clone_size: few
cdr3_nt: TGTGCCAGTAGTAGTGGCTCAGGGGGAGTTGGCTACACCTTC
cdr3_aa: CASSSGSGGVGYTF

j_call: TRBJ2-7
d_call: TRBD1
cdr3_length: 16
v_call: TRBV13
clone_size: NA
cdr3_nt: TGTGCCAGCAGCTTAAGGCGGTTAGGGACAGCTTACGAGCAGTACTTC
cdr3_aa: CASSLRRLGTAYEQYF

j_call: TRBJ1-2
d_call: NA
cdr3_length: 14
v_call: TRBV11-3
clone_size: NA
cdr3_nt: TGTGCCAGCAGCCCGGACGGGGCTAACTATGGCTACACCTTC
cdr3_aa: CASSPDGANYGYTF

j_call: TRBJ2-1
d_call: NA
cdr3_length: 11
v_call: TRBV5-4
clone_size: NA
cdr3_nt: TGTGCCAGCAGCTTGTGGGGTGAGCAGTTCTTC
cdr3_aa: CASSLWGEQFF

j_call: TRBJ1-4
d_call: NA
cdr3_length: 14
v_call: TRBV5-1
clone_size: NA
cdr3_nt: TGCGCCAGCAGCGTCCGGGACAAAAATGAAAAACTGTTTTTT
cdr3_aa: CASSVRDKNEKLFF

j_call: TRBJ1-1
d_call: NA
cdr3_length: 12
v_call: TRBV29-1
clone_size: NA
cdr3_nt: TGCAGCGTTGAGGGCTTGAACACTGAAGCTTTCTTT
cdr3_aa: CSVEGLNTEAFF

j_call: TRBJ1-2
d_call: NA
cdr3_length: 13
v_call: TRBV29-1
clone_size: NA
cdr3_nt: TGCAGCGTCCCCTCCACCACTAACTATGGCTACACCTTC
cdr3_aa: CSVPSTTNYGYTF

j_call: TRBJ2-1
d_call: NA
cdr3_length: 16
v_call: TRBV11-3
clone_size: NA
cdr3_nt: TGTGCCAGCAGTTTAGAGGGGACTCTCCCTTACAATGAGCAGTTCTTC
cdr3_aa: CASSLEGTLPYNEQFF

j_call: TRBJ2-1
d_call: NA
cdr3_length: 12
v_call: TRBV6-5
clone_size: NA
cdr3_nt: TGTGCCAGCAGGATCAGGGGAAATGAGCAGTTCTTC
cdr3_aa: CASRIRGNEQFF

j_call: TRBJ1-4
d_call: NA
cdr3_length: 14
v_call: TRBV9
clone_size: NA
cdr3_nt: TGTGCCAGCAGCCGAGGGGATTATCATGAAAAACTGTTTTTT
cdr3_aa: CASSRGDYHEKLFF

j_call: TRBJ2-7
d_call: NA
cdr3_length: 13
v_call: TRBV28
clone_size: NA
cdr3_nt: TGTGCCAGCAGTTCCGGGCCAGCTTGGGAGCAGTACTTC
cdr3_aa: CASSSGPAWEQYF

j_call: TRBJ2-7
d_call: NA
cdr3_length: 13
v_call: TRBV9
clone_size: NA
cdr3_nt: TGTGCCAGCAGCGTAGCGGGGAACGACGAGCAGTACTTC
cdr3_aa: CASSVAGNDEQYF